This TCR beta chain was identified during a study of OX40 agonist ivuxolimab in advanced cancers. Study details: Three partial responders included one hepatocellular carcinoma patient and two cutaneous melanoma patients. Findings and limits, study-wide: The authors also found low normalized T-cell clonal expansion in some nonresponders. On average, a greater number of expanded clones characterised CD8+ T cells relative to CD4+. Undetermined was the antigen specificity of the expanded peripheral T cells.

Looked up from germline, CDR1 is MRHNA and CDR2 is SNTAGT. The CDR3 is 16 amino acids. The V and J ends lost 6 bases and 3 bases, in that order; junction bases with no gene match: 5. A remark on this clone: The antigen remains unidentified.

Repertoires were generated with immunoSEQ multiplex PCR, while TCRdb's copy carries only in-frame clones and drops some. The sample comprises 48,000 or so clones, around 90% of which are singletons, and around 6.7% rests with the top ten. The origin of this receptor is an adult with an advanced solid tumor such as melanoma, head and neck, liver or kidney cancer. The V and J genes are TRBV6-4 and TRBJ2-1, with TRBD2 matching 13 bases. The specimen comprised CD4+ or CD8+ T cells sorted from blood, sampled in a trial of the OX40 agonist ivuxolimab. The CDR3 coding sequence is TGTGCCAGCAGCTCCGGGACTAGCGGGGACTACAATGAGCAGTTCTTC. Protein sequence: CASSSGTSGDYNEQFF.